This TCR beta chain was captured in a study of blood T cell repertoires in COVID-19. The CDR3 sequence is 13 residues long. The germline gives CDR1 GTSNPN, CDR2 SVGIG (reference sequence). J was trimmed by 5 bases and V by 5 bases; bases with no gene match: 6. Some clones are missing from TCRdb's copy, which holds only in-frame ones; the method was immunoSEQ multiplex PCR. The data hold about 400,000 clones, with approximately 91% observed a single time. The chain employs TRBV30 and TRBJ2-1, with TRBD1 identical over 7 bases. The sample taken for sequencing was PBMCs or T cells enriched from blood (not recorded which). The TCR originated in a woman aged 35 to 49 with acute COVID-19. CDR3 loop: CAWAGGFNNEQFF. The DNA for the CDR3 is TGTGCCTGGGCAGGGGGTTTTAACAATGAGCAGTTCTTC.